The 5 T cell receptor beta chains below were found in one sample sequenced in a study of a mutant IDH1 vaccine in newly diagnosed glioma. The time point was: week 23, last vaccination. The vaccine gave 300 ug of a 20-mer mutant IDH1 peptide subcutaneously per dose. The antigens of these receptors remain unknown. The repertoire was sequenced with immunoSEQ multiplex PCR; TCRdb's copy has only in-frame clones and lacks some. The profile shows 50,000 to 60,000 clones, around 80% of them singletons. The sample consisted of PBMCs, taken from a glioma patient whose treatment included an IDH1 peptide vaccine. These receptors were taken from a man aged 35-49 years with glioma.

This rearrangement joins TRBV10-3 to TRBJ2-7; 10 bases fit TRBD1. The V gene end was trimmed by 3 bases and the J gene end by 1 base; junction bases not matched to a gene: 3. The CDR3 length is 15 residues. The germline CDR1 and CDR2 sequences are ENHRY and SYGVKD. CDR3 DNA: TGTGCCATCAGTGAAGACAGGGGGCAGTCCTACGAGCAGTACTTC. This encodes CAISEDRGQSYEQYF.

The chain carries TRBV6-5 and TRBJ2-7, with unresolved D. The CDR3 extends over 11 amino acids. V lost 4 bases to trimming and J lost 4 bases, with 5 bases between them. Germline CDR1 MNHEY, CDR2 SVGAGI. The CDR3 region has the DNA TGTGCCAGCAGTTCGTTTTACGAGCAGTACTTC. Residues: CASSSFYEQYF.

The J gene is TRBJ1-2, the V gene TRBV6-5; 11 nucleotides agree with TRBD1. The junction had 5 bases not matched to a gene; V was cut back by 0 bases and J by 5 bases. The germline gives CDR1 MNHEY, CDR2 SVGAGI. This CDR3 is 16 amino acids long. CDR3 coding DNA: TGTGCCAGCAGTTACTCAAGGACAGGGGGCGGGTATGGCTACACCTTC. Protein sequence: CASSYSRTGGGYGYTF.

The chain combines TRBV6-5 with TRBJ2-5, with a weak D call TRBD2 (6 bases). V lost 0 bases, J lost 8 bases, and 10 bases lay in between. In germline, CDR1 is MNHEY, CDR2 SVGAGI. CDR3 length: 13 amino acids. The CDR3, as DNA: TGTGCCAGCAGTTACTCGCTCGGGGGAACCCAGTACTTC. Translation gives CASSYSLGGTQYF.

The rearrangement joins TRBV5-4 to TRBJ1-6; tentative D call: TRBD1 (6 bases). The CDR3 loop spans 16 amino acids. Trimming left V 6 bases short and J 7 bases short, with 20 bases between. The V gene's germline CDR1 is SGHNT and CDR2 YYREEE (reference sequence). CDR3 DNA sequence: TGTGCCAGCACACTTGGGGGGGCCGGGCTGAATTCACCCCTCCACTTT. This encodes CASTLGGAGLNSPLHF.